The clone carrying this T cell receptor (beta chain) was seen only once. The antigen remains unidentified. Libraries were prepared by immunoSEQ multiplex PCR; TCRdb keeps only in-frame clonotypes and omits some of them. The table records 100,000 to 110,000 clones, less than 95% of them present only once. This entry comes from a study of OX40 agonist ivuxolimab in advanced cancers. Whole-study results and caveats: In a subset of nonresponders, normalized T-cell clonal expansion was also low. Average numbers of expanded clones were greater in CD8+ T cells than in CD4+.

V lost 0 bases, J lost 4 bases, and 2 bases stayed unmatched. This CDR3 comprises 14 residues. Germline V gene data show CDR1 as SGHRS and CDR2 as YFSETQ. The sequencing here drew on CD4+ or CD8+ T cells sorted from blood, taken in a trial of the OX40 agonist ivuxolimab. This sequence was found in an adult with an advanced solid tumor such as melanoma, head and neck, liver or kidney cancer. V and J are TRBV5-1 and TRBJ2-3; 7 bases are a match to TRBD1. CDR3 DNA sequence: TGCGCCAGCAGCTTGGACAGGGGCGCAGATACGCAGTATTTT. Its translation: CASSLDRGADTQYF.